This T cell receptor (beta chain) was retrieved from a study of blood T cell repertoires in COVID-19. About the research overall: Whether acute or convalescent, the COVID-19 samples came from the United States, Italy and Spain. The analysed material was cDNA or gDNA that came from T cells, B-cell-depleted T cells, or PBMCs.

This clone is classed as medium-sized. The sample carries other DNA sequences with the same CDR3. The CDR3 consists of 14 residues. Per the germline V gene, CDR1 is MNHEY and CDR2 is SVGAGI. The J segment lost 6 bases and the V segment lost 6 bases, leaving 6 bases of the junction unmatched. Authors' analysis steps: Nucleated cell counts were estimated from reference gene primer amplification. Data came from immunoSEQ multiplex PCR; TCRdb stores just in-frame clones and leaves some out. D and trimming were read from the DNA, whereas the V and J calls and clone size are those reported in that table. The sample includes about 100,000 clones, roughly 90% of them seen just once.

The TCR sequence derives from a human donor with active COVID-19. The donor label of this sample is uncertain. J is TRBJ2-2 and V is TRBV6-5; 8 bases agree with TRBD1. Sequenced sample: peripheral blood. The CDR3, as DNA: TGTGCCAGCAGCTCGGACAGGGTCGCCGGGGAGCTGTTTTTT. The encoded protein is CASSSDRVAGELFF.